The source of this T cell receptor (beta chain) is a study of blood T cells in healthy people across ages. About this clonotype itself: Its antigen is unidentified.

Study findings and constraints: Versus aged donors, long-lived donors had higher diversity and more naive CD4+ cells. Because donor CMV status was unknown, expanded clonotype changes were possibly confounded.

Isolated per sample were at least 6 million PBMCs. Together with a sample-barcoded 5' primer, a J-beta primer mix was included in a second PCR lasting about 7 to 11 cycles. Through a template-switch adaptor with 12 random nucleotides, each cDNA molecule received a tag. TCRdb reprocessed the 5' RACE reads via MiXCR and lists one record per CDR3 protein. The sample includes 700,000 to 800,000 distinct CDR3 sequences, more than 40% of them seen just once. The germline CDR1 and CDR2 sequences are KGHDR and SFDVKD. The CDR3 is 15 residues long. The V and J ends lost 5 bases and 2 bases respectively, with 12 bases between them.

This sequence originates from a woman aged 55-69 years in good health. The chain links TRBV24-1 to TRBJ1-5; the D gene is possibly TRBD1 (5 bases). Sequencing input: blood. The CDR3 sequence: CATSGRGDGNQPQHF. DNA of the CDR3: TGTGCCACCAGTGGAAGGGGAGACGGCAATCAGCCCCAGCATTTT.